This T cell receptor beta chain is from a study of T cell responses to AZD1222 COVID-19 vaccine. Study-level findings and limits: Baseline antibody screening turned up just a handful of seropositive AZD1222 recipients.

The CDR3 is made up of 14 amino acids. Trimming removed 6 bases at V and 7 bases at J, with 18 bases between. The germline V gene has CDR1 MNHEY and CDR2 SVGEGT. In the case of this clone: Its matching antigen is unknown.

Using immunoSEQ multiplex PCR, the repertoire was profiled, and TCRdb retains in-frame clones only, with some absent. The sample consists of more than 95,000 clones, less than 95% of them appearing once. The sequences come from peripheral blood, collected on day 0 of MenACWY control vaccination. The TCR originated in an adult in good health. The chain employs TRBV6-2 or TRBV6-3 and TRBJ2-5; D ambiguous. This CDR3 reads CASSWIPPPGTQYF. In nucleotides, the CDR3 is TGTGCCAGCAGCTGGATCCCTCCCCCGGGGACCCAGTACTTC.